This T cell receptor beta chain comes out of a study of T cells in Graves' hyperthyroidism and ophthalmopathy. As for the study in general: Peripheral blood sampling occurred at initial diagnosis, before any treatment. Study outcomes and limitations: Ophthalmopathy was identified by the model a median roughly six months ahead of onset.

It was RNA transcripts that yielded the amplified TCR beta CDR3 regions. Carried out on the TCR CDR3, a first-round RT-PCR used the HTBI primer set. MiXCR, applied by TCRdb to the multiplex PCR reads, yields one record per CDR3 protein. Here the sample spans around 490,000 distinct CDR3 sequences, about 20% being singletons. This clonotype was counted ten times or more. Its antigen is still unknown. Trimming took 2 bases from V and 10 from J; bases not matched to a gene: 8. The germline V gene has CDR1 SGHTA and CDR2 FQGNSA. CDR3 length: 16 amino acids. It was 10 ml of fresh peripheral blood that supplied the PBMCs.

This rearrangement joins TRBV7-2 to TRBJ2-1, with TRBD2 matching over 13 bases. This receptor was obtained from a man aged 35 to 55 with Graves' ophthalmopathy. Sequencing used blood. Here the CDR3 DNA reads TGTGCCAGCAGCTTACCTGGACTAGCGGGAGTAAACGAGCAGTTCTTC. It yields the protein CASSLPGLAGVNEQFF.